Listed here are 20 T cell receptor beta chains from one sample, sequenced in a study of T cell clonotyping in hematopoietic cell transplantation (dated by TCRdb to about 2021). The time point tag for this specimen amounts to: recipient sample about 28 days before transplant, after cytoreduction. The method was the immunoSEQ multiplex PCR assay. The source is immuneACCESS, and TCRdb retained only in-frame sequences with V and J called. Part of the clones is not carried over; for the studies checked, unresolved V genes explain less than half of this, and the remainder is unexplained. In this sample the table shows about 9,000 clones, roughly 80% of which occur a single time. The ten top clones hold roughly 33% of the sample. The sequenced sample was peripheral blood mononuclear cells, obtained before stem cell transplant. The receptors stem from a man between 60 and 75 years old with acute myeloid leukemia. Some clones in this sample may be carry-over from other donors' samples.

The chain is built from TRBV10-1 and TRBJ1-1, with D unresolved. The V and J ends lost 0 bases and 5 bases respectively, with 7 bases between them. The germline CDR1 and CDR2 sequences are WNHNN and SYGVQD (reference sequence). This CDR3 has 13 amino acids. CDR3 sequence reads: CASSESGITEAFF. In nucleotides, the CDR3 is TGCGCCAGCAGTGAGTCCGGGATTACTGAAGCTTTCTTT.

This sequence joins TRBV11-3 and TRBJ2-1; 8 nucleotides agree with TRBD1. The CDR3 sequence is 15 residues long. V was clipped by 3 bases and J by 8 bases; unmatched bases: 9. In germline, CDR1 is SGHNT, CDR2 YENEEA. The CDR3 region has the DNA TGTGCCAGCAGCTTCGGACAGGGCCGGGGCGATGAGCAGTTCTTC. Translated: CASSFGQGRGDEQFF.

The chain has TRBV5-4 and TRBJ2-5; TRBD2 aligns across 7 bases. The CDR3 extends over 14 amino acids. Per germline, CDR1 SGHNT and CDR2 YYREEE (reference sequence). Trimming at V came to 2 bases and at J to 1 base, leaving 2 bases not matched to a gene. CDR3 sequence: CASSLAGIQETQYF. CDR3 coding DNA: TGTGCCAGCAGCTTAGCGGGAATCCAAGAGACCCAGTACTTC.

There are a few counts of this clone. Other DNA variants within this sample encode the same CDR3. This CDR3 reads CASSLAGTQETQYF. For the CDR3, the DNA is TGTGCCAGCTCTTTAGCGGGGACGCAAGAGACCCAGTACTTC. The V gene is TRBV5-4, the J gene TRBJ2-5, with 8 positions matching TRBD2. The CDR3 is 14 amino acids. Germline CDR1 is SGHNT and CDR2 is YYREEE (reference sequence). The ends lost 7 bases at V and 2 bases at J; junction bases unmatched: 7. The variable domain in full, completed from reference TRBV5-4 and TRBJ2-5, reads ETGVTQSPTHLIKTRGQQVTLRCSSQSGHNTVSWYQQALGQGPQFIFQYYREEENGRGNFPPRFSGLQFPNYSSELNVNALELDDSALYLCASSLAGTQETQYFGPGTRLLVL.

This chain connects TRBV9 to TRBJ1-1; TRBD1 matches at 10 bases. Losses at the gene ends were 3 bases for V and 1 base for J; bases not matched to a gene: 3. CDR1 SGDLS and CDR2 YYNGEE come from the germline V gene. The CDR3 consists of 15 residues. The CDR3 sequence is CASSEGTGANTEAFF. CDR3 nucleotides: TGTGCCAGCAGCGAGGGGACAGGGGCGAACACTGAAGCTTTCTTT.

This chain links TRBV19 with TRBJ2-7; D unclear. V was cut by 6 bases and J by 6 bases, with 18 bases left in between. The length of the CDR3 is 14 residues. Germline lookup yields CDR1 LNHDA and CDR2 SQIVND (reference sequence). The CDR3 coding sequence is TGTGCCAGTAGCCAAACGACCGGACCCGGCGAGCAGTACTTC. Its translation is CASSQTTGPGEQYF.

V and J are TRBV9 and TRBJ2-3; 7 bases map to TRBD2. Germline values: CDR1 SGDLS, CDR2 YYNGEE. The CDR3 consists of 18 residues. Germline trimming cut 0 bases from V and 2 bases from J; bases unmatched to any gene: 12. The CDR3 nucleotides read TGTGCCAGCAGCGTAGAGGTATACCGGGGGGATTCCACAGATACGCAGTATTTT. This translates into CASSVEVYRGDSTDTQYF.

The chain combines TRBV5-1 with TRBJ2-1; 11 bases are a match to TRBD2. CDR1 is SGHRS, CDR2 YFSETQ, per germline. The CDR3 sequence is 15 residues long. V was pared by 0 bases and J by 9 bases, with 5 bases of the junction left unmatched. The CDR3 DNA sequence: TGCGCCAGCAGCTTGGAGACTAGCGGGAATGGTGAGCAGTTCTTC. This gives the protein CASSLETSGNGEQFF.

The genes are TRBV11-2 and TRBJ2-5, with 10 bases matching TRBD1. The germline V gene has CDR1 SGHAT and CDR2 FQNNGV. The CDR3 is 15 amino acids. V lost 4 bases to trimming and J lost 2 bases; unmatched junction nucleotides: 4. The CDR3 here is CASSWTGGRQETQYF. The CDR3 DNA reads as TGTGCCAGCAGCTGGACAGGGGGACGACAAGAGACCCAGTACTTC.

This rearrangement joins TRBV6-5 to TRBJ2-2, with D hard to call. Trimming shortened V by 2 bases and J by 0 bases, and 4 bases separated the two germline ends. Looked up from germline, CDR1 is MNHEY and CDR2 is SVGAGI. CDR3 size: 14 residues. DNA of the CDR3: TGTGCCAGCAGTTACGGGGCGAACACCGGGGAGCTGTTTTTT. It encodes CASSYGANTGELFF.

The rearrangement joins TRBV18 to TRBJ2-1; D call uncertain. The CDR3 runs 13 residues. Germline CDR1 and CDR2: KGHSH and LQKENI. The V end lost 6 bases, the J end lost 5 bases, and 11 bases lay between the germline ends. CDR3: CASSLKTNNEQFF. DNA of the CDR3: TGTGCCAGCTCCCTCAAGACCAACAATGAGCAGTTCTTC. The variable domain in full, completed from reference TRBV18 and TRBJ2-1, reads NAGVMQNPRHLVRRRGQEARLRCSPMKGHSHVYWYRQLPEEGLKFMVYLQKENIIDESGMPKERFSAEFPKEGPSILRIQQVVRGDSAAYFCASSLKTNNEQFFGPGTRLTVL.

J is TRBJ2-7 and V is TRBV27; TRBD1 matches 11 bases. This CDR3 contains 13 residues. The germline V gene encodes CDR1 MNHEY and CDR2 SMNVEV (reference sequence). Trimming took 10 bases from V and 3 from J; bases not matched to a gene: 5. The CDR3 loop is CATRTGGHYEQYF. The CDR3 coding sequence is TGTGCCACCCGGACAGGGGGCCACTACGAGCAGTACTTC.

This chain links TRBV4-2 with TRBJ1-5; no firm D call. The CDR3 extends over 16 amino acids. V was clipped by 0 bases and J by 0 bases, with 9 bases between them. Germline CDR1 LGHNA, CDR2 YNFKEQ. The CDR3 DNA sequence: TGTGCCAGCAGCCAAGATTCCGACGGTAGCAATCAGCCCCAGCATTTT. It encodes CASSQDSDGSNQPQHF.

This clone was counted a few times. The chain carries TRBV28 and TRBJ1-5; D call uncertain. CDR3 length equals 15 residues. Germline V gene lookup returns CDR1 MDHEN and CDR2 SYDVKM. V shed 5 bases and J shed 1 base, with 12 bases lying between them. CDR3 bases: TGTGCCAGCAGTCCACCGGGCGGGAGCAATCAGCCCCAGCATTTT. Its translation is CASSPPGGSNQPQHF.

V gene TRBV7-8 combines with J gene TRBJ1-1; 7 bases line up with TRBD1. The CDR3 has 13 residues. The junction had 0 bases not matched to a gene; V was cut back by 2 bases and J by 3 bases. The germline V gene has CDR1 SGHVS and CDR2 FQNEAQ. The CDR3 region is CASSLTGDTEAFF. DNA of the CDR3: TGTGCCAGCAGCTTAACAGGGGACACTGAAGCTTTCTTT.

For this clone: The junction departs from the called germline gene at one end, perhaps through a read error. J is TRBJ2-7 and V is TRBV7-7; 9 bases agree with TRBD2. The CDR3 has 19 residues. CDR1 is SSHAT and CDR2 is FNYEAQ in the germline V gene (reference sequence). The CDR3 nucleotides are TGTGCTAGCAGCCCCGATAGCGGGAGCTTCCCCAACTACAGGCACGAGCAGTACTTC. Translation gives CASSPDSGSFPNYRHEQYF.

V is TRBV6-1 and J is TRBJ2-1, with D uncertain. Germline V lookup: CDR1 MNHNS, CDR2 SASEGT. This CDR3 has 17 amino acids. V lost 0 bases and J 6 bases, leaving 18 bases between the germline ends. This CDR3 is CASSEAIQVFPINEQFF. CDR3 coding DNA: TGTGCCAGCAGTGAAGCTATCCAGGTATTCCCCATCAATGAGCAGTTCTTC.

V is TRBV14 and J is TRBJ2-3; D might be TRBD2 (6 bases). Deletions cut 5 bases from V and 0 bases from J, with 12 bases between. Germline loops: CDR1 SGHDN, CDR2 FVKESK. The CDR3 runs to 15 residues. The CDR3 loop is CASSISGVSTDTQYF. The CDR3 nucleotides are TGTGCCAGCAGCATCTCGGGGGTTAGCACAGATACGCAGTATTTT.

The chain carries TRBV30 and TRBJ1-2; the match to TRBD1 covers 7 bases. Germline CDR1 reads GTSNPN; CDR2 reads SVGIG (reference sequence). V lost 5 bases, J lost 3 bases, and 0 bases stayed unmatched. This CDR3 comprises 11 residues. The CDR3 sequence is CAWQGDYGYTF. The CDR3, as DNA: TGTGCCTGGCAGGGGGACTATGGCTACACCTTC.

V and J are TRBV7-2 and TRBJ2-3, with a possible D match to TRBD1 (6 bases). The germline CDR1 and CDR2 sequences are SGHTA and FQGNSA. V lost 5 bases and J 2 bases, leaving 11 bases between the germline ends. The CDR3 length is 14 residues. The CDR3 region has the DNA TGTGCCAGCAGCCCCGGACAGTACACAGATACGCAGTATTTT. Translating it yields CASSPGQYTDTQYF.